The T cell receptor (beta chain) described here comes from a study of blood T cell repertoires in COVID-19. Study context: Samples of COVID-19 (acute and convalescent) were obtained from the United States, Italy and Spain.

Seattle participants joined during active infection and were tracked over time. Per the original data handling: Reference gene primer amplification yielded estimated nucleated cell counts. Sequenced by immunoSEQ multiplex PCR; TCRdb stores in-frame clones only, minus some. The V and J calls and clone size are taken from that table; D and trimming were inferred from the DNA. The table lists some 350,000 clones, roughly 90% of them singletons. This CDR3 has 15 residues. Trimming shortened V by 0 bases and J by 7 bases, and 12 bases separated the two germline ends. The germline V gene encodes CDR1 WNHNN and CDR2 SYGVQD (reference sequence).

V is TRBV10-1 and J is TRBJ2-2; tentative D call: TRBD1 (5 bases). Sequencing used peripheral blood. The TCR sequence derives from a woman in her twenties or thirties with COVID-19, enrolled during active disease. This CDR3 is CASSESGARDGELFF. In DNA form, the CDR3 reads TGCGCCAGCAGTGAGTCAGGGGCACGCGACGGGGAGCTGTTTTTT.